This T cell receptor beta chain emerged from a study of response to subunit inactivated influenza vaccine. TCRdb analysed the RT-PCR reads with MiXCR anew, one entry per CDR3 protein. The table has under 550,000 distinct CDR3 sequences, 7.6% seen once. The CDR3 totals 14 residues. J lost 10 bases, V lost 1 base, and 6 bases had no gene match. Per the germline V gene, CDR1 is MNHNS and CDR2 is SASEGT. The receptor comes from a man aged 45-69 years who received an inactivated influenza vaccine. The sequenced sample was PBMCs from blood, obtained around 25 months after vaccination. The J gene is TRBJ1-4, the V gene TRBV6-1; 7 bases line up with TRBD1. The CDR3 DNA sequence: TGTGCCAGCAGTGAAGTCACAGGGGCGTCAAAACTGTTTTTT. Translation: CASSEVTGASKLFF.